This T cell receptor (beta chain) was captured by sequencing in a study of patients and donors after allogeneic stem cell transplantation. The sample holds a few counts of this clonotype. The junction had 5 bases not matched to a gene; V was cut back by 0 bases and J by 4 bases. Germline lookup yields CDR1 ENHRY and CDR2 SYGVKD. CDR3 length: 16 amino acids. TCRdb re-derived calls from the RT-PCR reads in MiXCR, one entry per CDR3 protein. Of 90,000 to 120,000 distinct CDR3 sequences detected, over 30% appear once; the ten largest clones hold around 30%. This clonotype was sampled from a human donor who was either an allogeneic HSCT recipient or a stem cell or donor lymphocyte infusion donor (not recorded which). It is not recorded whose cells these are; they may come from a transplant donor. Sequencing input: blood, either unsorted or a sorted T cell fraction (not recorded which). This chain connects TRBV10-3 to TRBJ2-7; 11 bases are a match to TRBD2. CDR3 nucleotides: TGTGCCATCAGTGAGTCTTTGGGACTAGCGGATTACGAGCAGTACTTC. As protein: CAISESLGLADYEQYF.